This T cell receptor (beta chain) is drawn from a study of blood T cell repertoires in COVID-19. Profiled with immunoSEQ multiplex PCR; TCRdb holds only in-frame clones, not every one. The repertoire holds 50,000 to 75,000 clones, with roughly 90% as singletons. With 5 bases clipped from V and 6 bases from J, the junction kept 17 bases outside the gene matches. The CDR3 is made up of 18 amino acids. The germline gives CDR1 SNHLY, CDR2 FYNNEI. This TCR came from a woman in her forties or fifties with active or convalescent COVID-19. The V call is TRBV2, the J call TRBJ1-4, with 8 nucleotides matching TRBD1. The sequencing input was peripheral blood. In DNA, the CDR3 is TGTGCCAGCAGTTCCGGGACAGGCGGATGGGGAGGTGATGAAAAACTGTTTTTT. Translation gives CASSSGTGGWGGDEKLFF.